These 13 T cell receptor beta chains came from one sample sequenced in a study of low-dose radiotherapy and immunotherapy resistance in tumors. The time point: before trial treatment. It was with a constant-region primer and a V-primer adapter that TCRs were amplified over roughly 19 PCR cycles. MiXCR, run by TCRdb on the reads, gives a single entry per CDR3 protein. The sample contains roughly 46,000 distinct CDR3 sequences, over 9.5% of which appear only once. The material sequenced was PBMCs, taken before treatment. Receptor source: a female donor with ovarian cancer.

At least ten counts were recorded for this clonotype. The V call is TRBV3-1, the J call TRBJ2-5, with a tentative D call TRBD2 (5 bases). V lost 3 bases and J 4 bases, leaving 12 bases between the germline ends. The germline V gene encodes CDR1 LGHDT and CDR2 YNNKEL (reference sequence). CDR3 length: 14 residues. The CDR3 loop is CASSQMRALETQYF. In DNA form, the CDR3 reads TGTGCCAGCAGCCAGATGAGGGCTTTAGAGACCCAGTACTTC.

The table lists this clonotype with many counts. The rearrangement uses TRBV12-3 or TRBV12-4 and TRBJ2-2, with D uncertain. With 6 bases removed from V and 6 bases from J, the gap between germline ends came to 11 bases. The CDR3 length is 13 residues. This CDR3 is CASSYAWAGELFF. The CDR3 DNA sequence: TGTGCCAGCAGCTATGCCTGGGCCGGGGAGCTGTTTTTT.

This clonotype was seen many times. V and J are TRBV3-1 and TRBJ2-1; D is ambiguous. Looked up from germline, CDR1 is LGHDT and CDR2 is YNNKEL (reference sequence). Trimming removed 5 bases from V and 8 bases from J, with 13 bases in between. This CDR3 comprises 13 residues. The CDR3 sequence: CASSYRARDEQFF. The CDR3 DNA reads TGTGCCAGCAGCTATCGAGCGCGCGATGAGCAGTTCTTC.

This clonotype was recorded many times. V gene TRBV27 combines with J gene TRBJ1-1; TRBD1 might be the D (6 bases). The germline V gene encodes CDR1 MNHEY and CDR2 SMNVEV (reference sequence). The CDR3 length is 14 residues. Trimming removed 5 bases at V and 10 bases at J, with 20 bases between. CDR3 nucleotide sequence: TGTGCCAGCAGTGAACTTTCGGGACAAATCGCAGCTTTCTTT. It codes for CASSELSGQIAAFF.

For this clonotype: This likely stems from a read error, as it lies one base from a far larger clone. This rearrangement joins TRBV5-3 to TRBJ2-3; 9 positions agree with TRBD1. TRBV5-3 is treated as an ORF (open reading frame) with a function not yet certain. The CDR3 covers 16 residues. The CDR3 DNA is TGTGCCAGCAGCCCTCGTGACAGGGGGGACACAGATACGCTGTATTTT. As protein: CASSPRDRGDTDTLYF.

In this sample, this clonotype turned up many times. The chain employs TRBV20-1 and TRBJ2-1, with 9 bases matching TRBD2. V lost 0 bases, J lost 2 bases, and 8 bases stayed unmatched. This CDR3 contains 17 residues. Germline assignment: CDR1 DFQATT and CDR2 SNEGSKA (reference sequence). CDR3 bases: TGCAGTGCTAGAGATCTACTGCGGGGGGGCACCTACAATGAGCAGTTCTTC. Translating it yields CSARDLLRGGTYNEQFF.

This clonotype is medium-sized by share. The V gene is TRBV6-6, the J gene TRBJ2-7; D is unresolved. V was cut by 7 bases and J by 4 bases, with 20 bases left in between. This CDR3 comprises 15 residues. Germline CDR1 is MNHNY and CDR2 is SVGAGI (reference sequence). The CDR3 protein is CASTTTSLGQYEQYF. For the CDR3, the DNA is TGTGCCAGCACTACTACGTCCTTAGGGCAATACGAGCAGTACTTC.

Written as DNA, the CDR3 is TGTGCCAGCAGCAACCGGGACAGGGGGAGAGGTGAAGCTTTCTTT. Translated, it gives CASSNRDRGRGEAFF. The gene calls are TRBV3-1 and TRBJ1-1; 11 positions agree with TRBD1. After removal of 5 bases from V and 7 bases from J, the junction contained 9 bases not matched to a gene. Germline-derived CDR1 and CDR2 are LGHDT and YNNKEL (reference sequence). The CDR3 has 15 amino acids.

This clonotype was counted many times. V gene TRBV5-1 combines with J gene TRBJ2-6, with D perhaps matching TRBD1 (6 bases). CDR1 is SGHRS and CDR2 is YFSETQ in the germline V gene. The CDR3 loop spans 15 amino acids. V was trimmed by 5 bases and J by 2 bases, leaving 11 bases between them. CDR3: CASSPYRAGANVLTF. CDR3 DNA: TGCGCCAGCAGTCCATACAGGGCTGGGGCCAACGTCCTGACTTTC.

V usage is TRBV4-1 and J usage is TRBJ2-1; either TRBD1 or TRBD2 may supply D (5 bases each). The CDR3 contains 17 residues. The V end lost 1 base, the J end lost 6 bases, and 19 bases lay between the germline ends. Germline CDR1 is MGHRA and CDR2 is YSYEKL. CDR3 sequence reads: CASSQGGGRTVINEQFF. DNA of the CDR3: TGCGCCAGCAGCCAAGGTGGGGGAAGAACGGTCATCAATGAGCAGTTCTTC.

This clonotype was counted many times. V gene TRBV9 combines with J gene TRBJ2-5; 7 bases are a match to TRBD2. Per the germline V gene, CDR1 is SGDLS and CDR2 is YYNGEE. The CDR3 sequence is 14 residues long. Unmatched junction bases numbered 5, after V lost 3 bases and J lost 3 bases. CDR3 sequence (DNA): TGTGCCAGCAGCGCGGATGGGGGGGAAGAGACCCAGTACTTC. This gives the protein CASSADGGEETQYF.

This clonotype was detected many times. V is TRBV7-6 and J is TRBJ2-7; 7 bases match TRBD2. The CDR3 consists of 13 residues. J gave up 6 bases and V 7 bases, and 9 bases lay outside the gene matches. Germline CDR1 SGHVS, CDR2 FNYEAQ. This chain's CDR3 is CASTLGEGSEQYF. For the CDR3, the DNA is TGTGCCAGCACCTTGGGGGAGGGAAGCGAGCAGTACTTC. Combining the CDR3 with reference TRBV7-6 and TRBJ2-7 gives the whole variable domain GAGVSQSPRYKVTKRGQDVALRCDPISGHVSLYWYRQALGQGPEFLTYFNYEAQQDKSGLPNDRFSAERPEGSISTLTIQRTEQRDSAMYRCASTLGEGSEQYFGPGTRLTVT.

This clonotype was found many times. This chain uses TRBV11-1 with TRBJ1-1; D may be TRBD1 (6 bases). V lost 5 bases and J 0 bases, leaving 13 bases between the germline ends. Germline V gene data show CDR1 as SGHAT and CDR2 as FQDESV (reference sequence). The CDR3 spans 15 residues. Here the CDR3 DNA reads TGTGCCAGCAGCCCCTTCCAGGGGATGAACACTGAAGCTTTCTTT. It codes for CASSPFQGMNTEAFF.